Listed below are T cell receptor beta chains from one sample, sequenced in a study of T cell responses to AZD1222 COVID-19 vaccine. Clones were sequenced by immunoSEQ multiplex PCR, and TCRdb holds only the in-frame ones, with some missing. The table shows under 200,000 clones, with 90% occurring only once. The sample in question was peripheral blood, obtained on day 0 of AZD1222 vaccination. These receptors were taken from an adult in good health. Each CDR3 is given with its conserved first and last residue. A D gene is named only where the DNA matches it firmly. Size tells how often a clone was seen (once, few, many) or the class of an expanded clone, and some rows leave it out.

.,.,TRBV7-3,TRBJ1-1,CASSSTPNTEAFF,TGTGCCAGCAGCTCCACACCTAACACTGAAGCTTTCTTT
.,.,TRBV30,TRBJ1-1,CAWTRRGQVTFF,TGTGCCTGGACCCGCCGGGGCCAGGTGACTTTCTTT
.,.,TRBV5-1,TRBJ1-2,CASSLDGYGYTF,TGCGCCAGCAGCTTGGACGGGTATGGCTACACCTTC
.,.,TRBV6-5,TRBJ1-2,CASSYGRADGYTF,TGTGCCAGCAGTTACGGCAGGGCCGATGGCTACACCTTC
.,.,TRBV7-3,TRBJ2-1,CASSLLTRSEEQFF,TGTGCCAGCAGCTTATTGACTAGATCAGAGGAGCAGTTCTTC
.,TRBD1,TRBV27,TRBJ1-4,CASSLGDRDVEKLFF,TGTGCCAGCAGTTTAGGGGACAGAGACGTTGAAAAACTGTTTTTT
once,.,TRBV5-8,TRBJ1-6,CASSLASFRIGSHF,TGTGCCAGCAGCTTGGCCTCTTTTCGCATTGGTTCGCACTTT
.,TRBD1,TRBV19,TRBJ1-2,CASSRLTGANYGYTF,TGTGCCAGTAGTAGACTGACAGGGGCAAACTATGGCTACACCTTC
.,.,TRBV4-1,TRBJ1-5,CASSQDLGTNQPQHF,TGCGCCAGCAGCCAAGACCTTGGGACCAATCAGCCCCAGCATTTT
.,TRBD2,TRBV11-3,TRBJ2-1,CASSPVAGSYNEQFF,TGTGCCAGCAGTCCCGTAGCGGGGAGCTACAATGAGCAGTTCTTC
.,.,TRBV3-1/TRBV3-2,TRBJ2-7,CASSQGQIYEQYF,TGTGCCAGCAGCCAAGGACAGATCTACGAGCAGTACTTC
.,.,TRBV5-1,TRBJ1-4,CASSLASPNEKLFF,TGCGCCAGCAGCCTAGCGTCCCCAAATGAAAAACTGTTTTTT
.,.,TRBV2,TRBJ1-1,CASSAGGTEAFF,TGTGCCAGCAGTGCGGGCGGCACTGAAGCTTTCTTT